The entry that follows covers one T cell receptor (beta chain) sequence. Using roughly 9.4 ml of fresh peripheral blood, PBMCs were prepared. Germline V gives CDR1 SGHKS, CDR2 YYEKEE (reference sequence). This CDR3 spans 14 amino acids. V was cut by 4 bases and J by 9 bases, with 17 bases left in between. The data derive from a study of T cells in Graves' hyperthyroidism and ophthalmopathy. About the research overall: Peripheral blood samples were taken at initial diagnosis, prior to any treatment.

Amplification yielded TCR beta CDR3 regions, with RNA transcripts as the source. TCR CDR3 underwent first-round RT-PCR with the HTBI primer set. TCRdb re-analysed the multiplex PCR reads in MiXCR, keeping a single row per CDR3 protein. The data hold 200,000 to 250,000 distinct CDR3 sequences, with 15% to 20% observed a single time. The sample comprised blood. The rearrangement uses TRBV5-5 and TRBJ2-4; D is ambiguous. This clonotype was obtained from a man aged 40-55 years with Graves' hyperthyroidism. CDR3 sequence (DNA): TGTGCCAGCAGCCCCGGTGATACAGCAGCCATTCAGTACTTC. Translation gives CASSPGDTAAIQYF.